This TCR beta chain was obtained from a study of cytomegalovirus exposure and HLA in healthy donors. Study conclusions and caveats: Among TCR beta chains, those listed as cytomegalovirus-associated numbered more than 150.

As concerns this clone: Its antigen remains unidentified.

In germline, CDR1 is MNHNY, CDR2 SVGAGI (reference sequence). Trimming took 7 bases from V and 0 from J; bases not matched to a gene: 6. The length of the CDR3 is 15 residues. With 60 Vbeta and 13 Jbeta primers, the PCR was carried out. The method was immunoSEQ multiplex PCR; TCRdb's version includes in-frame clones alone and lacks a portion of them. This sample's table reports about 51,000 clones. Although they were nominally healthy when sampled, donors likely had unrecorded immune exposures. The chain is built from TRBV6-6 and TRBJ2-7, with 10 bases identical to TRBD2. Sequences were obtained from PBMCs. The sequence came from a man aged 35 to 55 in good health and CMV-seropositive. CDR3 region: CASTSGTSVSYEQYF. The CDR3 DNA sequence: TGTGCCAGCACCTCCGGGACTAGCGTCTCCTACGAGCAGTACTTC.